The present TCR beta chain was sequenced within a study of shared clonotypes between healthy human individuals. In the naive CD8 group, cells lacked CD45RO and were positively selected for CCR7, so terminally differentiated effector memory CD45RA+ cells were left out. Authors' data handling: ImmunoSEQ output lacked quality scores and full-length reads, limiting matched filtering. Assay: immunoSEQ multiplex PCR; the TCRdb copy retains only in-frame clones and omits some. That table is the source of V, J and clone size, and D and trimming were worked out from the DNA. Seen here are about 580,000 clones, 98% observed once, and the top ten hold 0.3%. Of note for this clone: The same CDR3 is also encoded by other DNA sequences in this sample.

This CDR3 contains 15 residues. Germline V CDR1 and CDR2: SGHRS, YFSETQ. The ends lost 2 bases at V and 1 base at J; junction bases unmatched: 4. V and J are TRBV5-1 and TRBJ2-7; the match to TRBD1 covers 9 bases. This TCR came from a man aged 25-45 years in good health. The source material was naive CD8+ T cells sorted from blood. CDR3 residues: CASSLGQGKSYEQYF. The CDR3 DNA sequence: TGCGCCAGCAGCTTAGGACAGGGGAAATCCTACGAGCAGTACTTC.